The present T cell receptor beta chain was sequenced within a study of blood T cells in healthy people across ages. Findings and limits, study-wide: The recorded TCR beta diversity per million T cells decreased in a roughly linear manner with age. Both naive CD4+ cell counts and diversity were greater in long-lived donors than in aged donors.

The use of a sample-barcoded 5' primer and a J-beta primer mix characterized a second PCR of roughly 7 to 11 cycles. All samples yielded 3 million or more CDR3-containing paired-end reads. From the 5' RACE reads, TCRdb called clonotypes with MiXCR, one entry per CDR3 protein. Of some 320,000 distinct CDR3 sequences listed, roughly 27% are singletons. Per germline, CDR1 MGHRA and CDR2 YSYEKL. The CDR3 is 17 amino acids. A word on this clonotype: Its antigen is unknown. One end of the junction is discordant with germline, which a read error may explain.

The sequenced sample was blood. The TCR sequence derives from a woman between 65 and 79 years old in good health. This chain uses TRBV4-1 with TRBJ2-4; D might be TRBD2 (6 bases). This CDR3 is CTSSQDRGWGGKNIQYF. The DNA of the CDR3 is TGCACCAGCAGCCAAGATAGAGGGTGGGGAGGCAAAAACATTCAGTACTTC.